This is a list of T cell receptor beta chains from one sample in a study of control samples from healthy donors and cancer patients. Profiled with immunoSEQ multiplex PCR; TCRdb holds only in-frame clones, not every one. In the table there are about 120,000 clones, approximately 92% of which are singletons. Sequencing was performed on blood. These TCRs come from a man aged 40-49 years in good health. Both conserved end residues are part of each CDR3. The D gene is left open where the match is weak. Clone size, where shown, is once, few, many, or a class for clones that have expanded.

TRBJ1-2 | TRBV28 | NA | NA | CASSQSQIPLSYTF | TGTGCCAGCAGTCAGAGTCAGATACCCCTGAGCTACACCTTC
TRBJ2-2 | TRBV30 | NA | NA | CAWNTGAGTGELFF | TGTGCCTGGAACACGGGGGCCGGCACCGGGGAGCTGTTTTTT
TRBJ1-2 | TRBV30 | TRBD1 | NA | CAWSGTGIRGYTF | TGTGCCTGGTCCGGGACAGGGATTCGAGGCTACACCTTC
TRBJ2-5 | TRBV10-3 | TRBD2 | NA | CAIRSGGQEETQYF | TGTGCCATCAGGAGCGGGGGGCAGGAGGAGACCCAGTACTTC
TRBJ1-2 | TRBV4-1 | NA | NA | CASSLQGDYGYTF | TGCGCCAGCAGCCTACAGGGCGATTATGGCTACACCTTC
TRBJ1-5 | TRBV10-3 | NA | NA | CAIRAGGDQPQHF | TGTGCCATCAGGGCAGGAGGAGATCAGCCCCAGCATTTT
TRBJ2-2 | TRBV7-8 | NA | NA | CASSLVDLTTGELFF | TGTGCCAGCAGCTTAGTGGACTTAACCACCGGGGAGCTGTTTTTT
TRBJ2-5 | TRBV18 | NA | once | CASSTWTDSLETQYF | TGTGCCAGCTCAACGTGGACGGACAGCTTAGAGACCCAGTACTTC
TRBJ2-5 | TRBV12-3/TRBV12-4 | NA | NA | CASSPLGGTQYF | TGTGCCAGCAGTCCCCTGGGGGGGACCCAGTACTTC
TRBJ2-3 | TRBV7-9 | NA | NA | CASSPSAVTQYF | TGTGCCAGCAGCCCCTCGGCTGTGACGCAGTATTTT
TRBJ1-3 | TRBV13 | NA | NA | CASSFSSVSGNTIYF | TGTGCCAGCAGCTTTAGTTCAGTCTCTGGAAACACCATATATTTT
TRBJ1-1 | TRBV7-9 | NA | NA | CASSPRANTEAFF | TGTGCCAGCAGCCCCAGAGCGAACACTGAAGCTTTCTTT
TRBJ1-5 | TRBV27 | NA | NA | CASSLGGRDQPQHF | TGTGCCAGCAGTTTAGGGGGGCGCGATCAGCCCCAGCATTTT
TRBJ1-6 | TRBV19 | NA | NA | CASSIEMGRTNSPLHF | TGTGCCAGTAGTATAGAGATGGGCAGAACCAATTCACCCCTCCACTTT
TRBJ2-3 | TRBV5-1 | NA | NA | CASTLRGATDTQYF | TGCGCCAGCACCCTTAGGGGGGCCACAGATACGCAGTATTTT
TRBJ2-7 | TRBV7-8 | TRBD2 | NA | CASSREGREQYF | TGTGCCAGCAGCCGGGAGGGGCGGGAGCAGTACTTC
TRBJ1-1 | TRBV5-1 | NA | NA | CASSLPTQNTEAFF | TGCGCCAGCAGCTTGCCTACACAGAACACTGAAGCTTTCTTT
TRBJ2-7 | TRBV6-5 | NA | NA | CASSRPAPYEQYF | TGTGCCTCATCCCGGCCGGCTCCCTACGAGCAGTACTTC
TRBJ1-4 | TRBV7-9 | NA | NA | CASSSRNEKLFF | TGTGCCAGCAGCTCTCGTAATGAAAAACTGTTTTTT
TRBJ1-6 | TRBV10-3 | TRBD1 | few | CATRTDRAFANSPLHF | TGTGCCACAAGAACGGACAGGGCCTTCGCCAATTCACCCCTCCACTTT
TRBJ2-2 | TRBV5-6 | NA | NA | CASSLGGITGELFF | TGTGCCAGCAGCTTGGGGGGGATCACCGGGGAGCTGTTTTTT
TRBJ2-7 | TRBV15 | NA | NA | CATSRDRGPTYEQYF | TGTGCCACCAGCAGAGATCGGGGACCTACCTACGAGCAGTACTTC